The 22 T cell receptor beta chains below all came from one sample that was sequenced in a study of blood T cell repertoires in COVID-19. Assay used: immunoSEQ multiplex PCR; TCRdb lists only in-frame clones, some missing. The sample yields over 350,000 clones, around nine tenths seen once. The source material was PBMCs or T cells enriched from blood (not recorded which). These TCRs come from a woman aged 18-30 years with acute COVID-19.

The chain combines TRBV15 with TRBJ1-1; D unresolved. The V gene lost 1 base and the J gene lost 0 bases, with 12 bases spanning the gap. Germline V lookup: CDR1 LNHNV, CDR2 YYDKDF (reference sequence). This CDR3 has 16 residues. The CDR3 DNA reads as TGTGCCACCAGCAGAGGCAATCCTATAATGAACACTGAAGCTTTCTTT. Translation: CATSRGNPIMNTEAFF.

This chain uses TRBV24-1 with TRBJ2-1, with a possible D match to TRBD1 (6 bases). Germline V lookup: CDR1 KGHDR, CDR2 SFDVKD. CDR3 length: 13 amino acids. V lost 9 bases and J 6 bases, leaving 14 bases between the germline ends. CDR3 loop: CATRRGVGNEQFF. Written as DNA, the CDR3 is TGTGCCACCCGCAGGGGCGTCGGCAATGAGCAGTTCTTC.

The V and J genes are TRBV7-9 and TRBJ2-1; TRBD2 is a possible D gene (6 bases). Trimming left V 0 bases short and J 2 bases short, with 17 bases between. This CDR3 region has 18 residues. Germline-derived CDR1 and CDR2 are SEHNR and FQNEAQ (reference sequence). CDR3 coding DNA: TGTGCCAGCAGCTTAGCGGGAGGTGGCTCAGGCGCCTACAATGAGCAGTTCTTC. Translating it yields CASSLAGGGSGAYNEQFF.

This chain uses TRBV5-1 with TRBJ2-1; 8 nucleotides line up with TRBD2. The trim removed 0 bases at V and 5 bases at J, leaving 13 bases unmatched. This CDR3 comprises 18 residues. From germline, CDR1 is SGHRS and CDR2 YFSETQ. In DNA, the CDR3 is TGCGCCAGCAGCTTGGACCCTAGACTAGCGCGGGTGGACAATGAGCAGTTCTTC. It encodes CASSLDPRLARVDNEQFF. The whole variable domain, remainder taken from reference TRBV5-1 and TRBJ2-1, is KAGVTQTPRYLIKTRGQQVTLSCSPISGHRSVSWYQQTPGQGLQFLFEYFSETQRNKGNFPGRFSGRQFSNSRSEMNVSTLELGDSALYLCASSLDPRLARVDNEQFFGPGTRLTVL.

The V and J genes are TRBV2 and TRBJ1-2, with TRBD1 identical over 7 bases. From germline, CDR1 is SNHLY and CDR2 FYNNEI. V was clipped by 5 bases and J by 3 bases; unmatched bases: 6. CDR3 length: 14 residues. CDR3 DNA sequence: TGTGCCAGCAGTTCCGGGACAGCCCACTATGGCTACACCTTC. Encoded protein: CASSSGTAHYGYTF.

V gene TRBV19 combines with J gene TRBJ2-3, with 13 bases aligning to TRBD2. CDR3 length equals 17 residues. Germline V gene lookup returns CDR1 LNHDA and CDR2 SQIVND (reference sequence). J lost 3 bases, V lost 4 bases, and 7 bases had no gene match. CDR3 DNA sequence: TGTGCCAGTAGTAGCACTAGCGGGAGGGCCTTGACAGATACGCAGTATTTT. Residues: CASSSTSGRALTDTQYF.

The chain is built from TRBV7-2 and TRBJ2-7; D possibly corresponds to TRBD2 (6 bases). V lost 4 bases and J lost 3, with 16 bases in between. Germline assignment: CDR1 SGHTA and CDR2 FQGNSA. The CDR3 contains 15 residues. This CDR3 reads CASSYNPGVNYEQYF. CDR3 coding DNA: TGTGCCAGCAGCTACAACCCGGGGGTGAACTACGAGCAGTACTTC.

CDR3 in amino acids: CASSLGGGLEQFF. The CDR3, as DNA: TGTGCCAGCAGCTTAGGCGGGGGTCTAGAGCAGTTCTTC. The chain couples TRBV7-6 to TRBJ2-1; 7 bases agree with TRBD2. V shed 1 base and J 10 bases; nucleotides not matched to a gene: 4. Germline V lookup: CDR1 SGHVS, CDR2 FNYEAQ. This CDR3 contains 13 residues.

The gene calls are TRBV3-1 (or the pseudogene TRBV3-2) and TRBJ1-5, with D uncertain. Germline V CDR1 and CDR2: LGHDT, YNNKEL (reference sequence). The germline V and J ends were trimmed by 2 bases and 6 bases, with 8 bases remaining between them. The CDR3 sequence is 13 residues long. As DNA, the CDR3 is TGTGCCAGCAGCCAACAAATCGGTCAGCCCCAGCATTTT. Its translation is CASSQQIGQPQHF.

This clone was recorded once. The chain has TRBV5-6 and TRBJ1-4; 8 nucleotides line up with TRBD1. From germline, CDR1 is SGHDT and CDR2 YYEEEE. Germline trimming cut 0 bases from V and 2 bases from J; bases unmatched to any gene: 9. CDR3 length: 18 residues. The CDR3, as DNA: TGTGCCAGCAGCTTGGCGTCACAGACAGGGGCGACTAATGAAAAACTGTTTTTT. Translation gives CASSLASQTGATNEKLFF. The whole variable domain, remainder taken from reference TRBV5-6 and TRBJ1-4, is DAGVTQSPTHLIKTRGQQVTLRCSPKSGHDTVSWYQQALGQGPQFIFQYYEEEERQRGNFPDRFSGHQFPNYSSELNVNALLLGDSALYLCASSLASQTGATNEKLFFGSGTQLSVL.

The chain employs TRBV11-2 and TRBJ2-1; TRBD2 matches at 9 bases. CDR3 size: 15 residues. Unmatched junction bases numbered 7, after V lost 2 bases and J lost 8 bases. CDR1 is SGHAT and CDR2 is FQNNGV in the germline V gene. The CDR3 region has the DNA TGTGCCAGCAGCTTACGCGCGGGAGGGCCCCATGAGCAGTTCTTC. Protein: CASSLRAGGPHEQFF. Combining the CDR3 with reference TRBV11-2 and TRBJ2-1 gives the whole variable domain EAGVAQSPRYKIIEKRQSVAFWCNPISGHATLYWYQQILGQGPKLLIQFQNNGVVDDSQLPKDRFSAERLKGVDSTLKIQPAKLEDSAVYLCASSLRAGGPHEQFFGPGTRLTVL.

The gene calls are TRBV7-8 and TRBJ1-4; TRBD1 matches at 7 bases. Germline assignment: CDR1 SGHVS and CDR2 FQNEAQ. The CDR3 has 15 amino acids. With 0 bases clipped from V and 6 bases from J, the junction kept 4 bases outside the gene matches. Here the CDR3 reads CASSLAGTGDEKLFF. In DNA, the CDR3 is TGTGCCAGCAGCTTAGCAGGTACAGGGGATGAAAAACTGTTTTTT.

There are a few counts of this clone. The chain joins TRBV4-1 to TRBJ1-1; TRBD1 matches 8 bases. Germline CDR1 MGHRA, CDR2 YSYEKL. Trimming removed 3 bases from V and 2 bases from J; junction bases left unmatched: 8. The CDR3 totals 16 residues. The CDR3 protein is CASSHFDRGANTEAFF. CDR3 DNA sequence: TGCGCCAGCAGCCATTTCGACAGGGGAGCCAACACTGAAGCTTTCTTT.

The chain recombines TRBV3-1 (or the pseudogene TRBV3-2) with TRBJ1-2; TRBD1 aligns across 8 bases. The V and J ends lost 0 bases and 2 bases, in that order; junction bases with no gene match: 5. Per the germline V gene, CDR1 is LGHDT and CDR2 is YNNKEL (reference sequence). The CDR3 has 16 amino acids. The CDR3 DNA sequence: TGTGCCAGCAGCCAAGATCGGGGACAGGACAACTATGGCTACACCTTC. This gives the protein CASSQDRGQDNYGYTF.

The CDR3 spells CASSVAQGDTGELFF. The CDR3 DNA is TGTGCCAGCAGCGTAGCCCAGGGGGACACCGGGGAGCTGTTTTTT. V gene TRBV9 combines with J gene TRBJ2-2; 7 nucleotides match TRBD1. Per germline, CDR1 SGDLS and CDR2 YYNGEE. The V gene end was trimmed by 0 bases and the J gene end by 3 bases; junction bases not matched to a gene: 2. The CDR3 is 15 residues long.

A single count supports this clone. V usage is TRBV7-2 and J usage is TRBJ2-5; perhaps TRBD1 as D (6 bases). This CDR3 contains 14 residues. Trimming took off 2 bases at V and 1 base at J, with 8 bases between the two ends. Germline V CDR1 and CDR2: SGHTA, FQGNSA. The DNA for the CDR3 is TGTGCCAGCAGCTTACAGGGGAGCCAAGAGACCCAGTACTTC. Residues: CASSLQGSQETQYF. Filled out from reference TRBV7-2 and TRBJ2-5, the complete variable domain reads GAGVSQSPSNKVTEKGKDVELRCDPISGHTALYWYRQSLGQGLEFLIYFQGNSAPDKSGLPSDRFSAERTGGSVSTLTIQRTQQEDSAVYLCASSLQGSQETQYFGPGTRLLVL.

The gene calls are TRBV27 and TRBJ2-7; a possible D gene is TRBD2 (6 bases). V shed 4 bases and J shed 3 bases, with 13 bases lying between them. The CDR3 has 14 residues. The germline CDR1 and CDR2 sequences are MNHEY and SMNVEV (reference sequence). The CDR3 protein is CASSSSGLFYEQYF. The CDR3 nucleotides read TGTGCCAGCAGTTCCTCGGGACTCTTCTACGAGCAGTACTTC.

The chain recombines TRBV28 with TRBJ1-3, with D hard to call. Germline V gene data show CDR1 as MDHEN and CDR2 as SYDVKM. CDR3 length: 13 residues. The ends were cut back, 11 bases at V and 0 bases at J, with 11 bases in the middle. The DNA of the CDR3 is TGTGCCGGCCAACGAGGCTCTGGAAACACCATATATTTT. It specifies CAGQRGSGNTIYF.

This chain uses TRBV25-1 with TRBJ1-3; the D gene is possibly TRBD1 (5 bases). The CDR3 loop spans 14 amino acids. V dropped 2 bases and J dropped 4 bases, with 9 bases sitting between them. Germline V gene data show CDR1 as MGHDK and CDR2 as SYGVNS. As DNA, the CDR3 is TGTGCCAGCAGTGAACAGGGAACAGGAAACACCATATATTTT. Protein product: CASSEQGTGNTIYF.

This chain connects TRBV5-1 to TRBJ2-3; 7 bases line up with TRBD2. This CDR3 contains 15 residues. The V segment lost 0 bases and the J segment 3 bases; nucleotides outside the gene matches: 4. CDR1 and CDR2 from the germline V gene are SGHRS and YFSETQ. CDR3 amino acids: CASSLDGTKTDTQYF. The CDR3 nucleotides read TGCGCCAGCAGCTTGGATGGGACTAAGACAGATACGCAGTATTTT.

The chain couples TRBV6-5 to TRBJ2-7; D ambiguous. Germline V gives CDR1 MNHEY, CDR2 SVGAGI. V lost 0 bases and J lost 3, with 6 bases in between. The CDR3 consists of 13 residues. CDR3 sequence (DNA): TGTGCCAGCAGTTACTCGTACAGCTACGAGCAGTACTTC. It translates to CASSYSYSYEQYF.

The genes are TRBV5-1 and TRBJ2-4; weak D call: TRBD2 (6 bases). The CDR3 covers 16 residues. Trimming cost V 1 base and J 0 bases, with 11 bases left between them. CDR1 and CDR2 from the germline V gene are SGHRS and YFSETQ. The CDR3 DNA is TGCGCCAGCAGCTTGCCCGGGGGTTCAGCCAAAAACATTCAGTACTTC. Translation: CASSLPGGSAKNIQYF.